These 14 T cell receptor beta chains were sequenced from one sample in a study of blood T cell repertoires in COVID-19. Generated by immunoSEQ multiplex PCR, the TCRdb table keeps only in-frame clones and is missing some. The table has about 140,000 clones, approximately 85% seen once. The sequencing input was peripheral blood. The receptors here all came from a man aged 50 to 59 with acute or convalescent COVID-19.

This chain links TRBV6-1 with TRBJ1-5; weak D call: TRBD1 (5 bases). Germline CDR1 is MNHNS and CDR2 is SASEGT. The V gene lost 2 bases and the J gene lost 0 bases, with 14 bases spanning the gap. This CDR3 has 17 amino acids. The CDR3 spells CASSEPGGFGSNQPQHF. The CDR3 region has the DNA TGTGCCAGCAGTGAACCGGGGGGGTTTGGTAGCAATCAGCCCCAGCATTTT.

This chain connects TRBV6-9 to TRBJ1-5; D ambiguous. The V and J ends lost 1 base and 0 bases respectively, with 13 bases between them. Germline V gene data show CDR1 as MNHGY and CDR2 as SVAAGI. CDR3 length: 17 amino acids. The chain's CDR3 is CASSYWPPGYSNQPQHF. The DNA for the CDR3 is TGTGCCAGCAGTTATTGGCCACCAGGTTATAGCAATCAGCCCCAGCATTTT.

The gene calls are TRBV18 and TRBJ2-7; the match to TRBD1 covers 9 bases. V was pared by 3 bases and J by 7 bases, with 4 bases of the junction left unmatched. The germline CDR1 and CDR2 sequences are KGHSH and LQKENI. This CDR3 is built from 13 residues. The CDR3 DNA reads TGTGCCAGCTCACCCGGACAGGGGCGGGAGCAGTACTTC. This translates into CASSPGQGREQYF. The whole variable domain, remainder taken from reference TRBV18 and TRBJ2-7, is NAGVMQNPRHLVRRRGQEARLRCSPMKGHSHVYWYRQLPEEGLKFMVYLQKENIIDESGMPKERFSAEFPKEGPSILRIQQVVRGDSAAYFCASSPGQGREQYFGPGTRLTVT.

This chain links TRBV3-1 (or the pseudogene TRBV3-2) with TRBJ2-1, with D possibly matching TRBD2 (5 bases). The CDR3 has 14 residues. Trimming cost V 0 bases and J 4 bases, with 7 bases left between them. Germline CDR1 is LGHDT and CDR2 is YNNKEL (reference sequence). The CDR3 nucleotides read TGTGCCAGCAGCCAAGAGGGAGCGTACAATGAGCAGTTCTTC. Translated, it gives CASSQEGAYNEQFF.

DNA of the CDR3: TGTGCCAGTAGCTTTTCGAGACAAGAGACCCAGTACTTC. Amino acid sequence: CASSFSRQETQYF. This chain joins TRBV19 and TRBJ2-5; D call uncertain. The CDR3 length is 13 residues. The V gene's germline CDR1 is LNHDA and CDR2 SQIVND (reference sequence). V lost 6 bases and J lost 2, with 10 bases in between.

The V and J genes are TRBV23-1 and TRBJ1-5; TRBD1 agrees at 9 bases. TRBV23-1 is an ORF for which the function is uncertain. V lost 3 bases to trimming and J lost 1 base; unmatched junction nucleotides: 4. This CDR3 is 16 amino acids long. The CDR3 sequence: CASSHPDRGSNQPQHF. CDR3 in DNA: TGCGCCAGCAGTCACCCGGACAGGGGCAGCAATCAGCCCCAGCATTTT.

The CDR3, as DNA: TGTGCCAGCAGCCCCCTCGGGACTAGGGATAGGGAGCTGTTTTTT. This encodes CASSPLGTRDRELFF. The chain links TRBV9 to TRBJ2-2; 8 bases are a match to TRBD2. The J segment lost 9 bases and the V segment lost 4 bases, leaving 11 bases of the junction unmatched. The CDR3 extends over 15 amino acids. Looked up from germline, CDR1 is SGDLS and CDR2 is YYNGEE.

This chain connects TRBV6-5 to TRBJ2-3; D may be TRBD1 (6 bases). The CDR3 spans 15 residues. The ends were cut back, 6 bases at V and 3 bases at J, with 16 bases in the middle. CDR1 and CDR2 from the germline V gene are MNHEY and SVGAGI. The DNA of the CDR3 is TGTGCCAGCAGCTTTCAGGGGAGTTGGACAGATACGCAGTATTTT. Protein product: CASSFQGSWTDTQYF.

This clone appeared a single time. The chain has TRBV12-3 or TRBV12-4 and TRBJ2-1; no definite D call. Trimming took 2 bases from V and 9 from J, leaving 8 bases between them. The CDR3 has 12 residues. The CDR3 loop reads CASSLSQIEQFF. The CDR3, as DNA: TGTGCCAGCAGTTTATCACAGATTGAGCAGTTCTTC.

This clone was found a few times. The chain employs TRBV19 and TRBJ1-6; 9 bases line up with TRBD1. Germline V gene sequence: CDR1 LNHDA, CDR2 SQIVND (reference sequence). V shed 4 bases and J 3 bases; nucleotides not matched to a gene: 7. The CDR3 contains 17 residues. This CDR3 reads CASSTITGGNYNSPLHF. For the CDR3, the DNA is TGTGCCAGTAGTACTATTACAGGGGGCAACTATAATTCACCCCTCCACTTT.

This chain joins TRBV15 and TRBJ2-4, with 7 bases identical to TRBD1. The V gene end was trimmed by 4 bases and the J gene end by 0 bases; junction bases not matched to a gene: 6. The CDR3 loop spans 16 amino acids. The V gene's germline CDR1 is LNHNV and CDR2 YYDKDF (reference sequence). CDR3 in DNA: TGTGCCACCAGCACCTGGGACAGTTTAGCCAAAAACATTCAGTACTTC. Amino acid sequence: CATSTWDSLAKNIQYF.

The chain employs TRBV6-6 and TRBJ1-5; possible D gene TRBD1, 5 bases. Trimming stripped 0 bases from V and 4 bases from J, with 7 bases between. Germline CDR1 is MNHNY and CDR2 is SVGAGI (reference sequence). The CDR3 is 14 amino acids. The chain's CDR3 is CASSYSTVNQPQHF. The CDR3 DNA sequence: TGTGCCAGCAGTTACTCGACAGTTAATCAGCCCCAGCATTTT.

The rearrangement uses TRBV7-9 and TRBJ2-7, with 11 bases fitting TRBD1. The CDR3 spans 15 residues. The V gene end was trimmed by 5 bases and the J gene end by 2 bases; junction bases not matched to a gene: 5. Germline CDR1 SEHNR, CDR2 FQNEAQ (reference sequence). The CDR3, as DNA: TGTGCCAGCAGCCCAGTGGGACAGGGGGCCTACGAGCAGTACTTC. This gives the protein CASSPVGQGAYEQYF.

This clone was counted between two and nine times. V is TRBV11-3 and J is TRBJ2-5, with a tentative D call TRBD2 (6 bases). The CDR3 totals 15 residues. Germline V CDR1 and CDR2: SGHNT, YENEEA. With 5 bases removed from V and 3 bases from J, the gap between germline ends came to 16 bases. The CDR3 sequence: CASSPTPGGKETQYF. In DNA form, the CDR3 reads TGTGCCAGCAGCCCCACCCCCGGGGGAAAAGAGACCCAGTACTTC.